These 12 T cell receptor beta chains share one sample of origin, sequenced in a study of cytomegalovirus exposure and HLA in healthy donors. Primers: 60 Vbeta forward and 13 Jbeta reverse. The data were produced by immunoSEQ multiplex PCR, yet TCRdb's version contains in-frame clones alone and is incomplete. The sample has around 130,000 clones, about 75% seen once. Sequencing was performed on PBMCs. The receptors originated from a woman aged 40-49 years in good health and CMV-seropositive.

CDR3 loop: CASSPGTGHYEQYF. Here the CDR3 DNA reads TGTGCCAGCAGTCCCGGGACAGGCCATTACGAGCAGTACTTC. The rearrangement uses TRBV11-2 and TRBJ2-7; 8 bases fit TRBD1. Losses at the gene ends were 6 bases for V and 4 bases for J; bases not matched to a gene: 8. This CDR3 contains 14 residues. Germline V lookup: CDR1 SGHAT, CDR2 FQNNGV.

In DNA, the CDR3 is TGTGCCAGCAGTTACTGGCCTAGCGGGGACAATGAGCAGTTCTTC. Translated, it gives CASSYWPSGDNEQFF. V usage is TRBV6-6 and J usage is TRBJ2-1, with TRBD2 identical over 9 bases. The CDR3 is 15 residues long. The V and J ends lost 1 base and 5 bases, in that order; junction bases with no gene match: 3. Germline V gene data show CDR1 as MNHNY and CDR2 as SVGAGI (reference sequence).

CDR3 region: CASSLVGGPGTEAFF. The CDR3 region has the DNA TGTGCCAGCAGCTTAGTGGGCGGACCAGGGACTGAAGCTTTCTTT. V and J are TRBV11-1 and TRBJ1-1, with a possible D match to TRBD1 (5 bases). Germline V CDR1 and CDR2: SGHAT, FQDESV (reference sequence). V was trimmed by 1 base and J by 5 bases, leaving 14 bases between them. There are 15 residues in the CDR3.

This chain's CDR3 is CASNVAKTSGRALYEQYF. The CDR3 DNA follows: TGTGCCAGCAATGTGGCAAAGACTAGCGGGAGGGCTCTTTACGAGCAGTACTTC. V is TRBV2 and J is TRBJ2-7, with TRBD2 matching 14 bases. This CDR3 comprises 18 residues. The V gene's germline CDR1 is SNHLY and CDR2 FYNNEI. The ends lost 7 bases at V and 4 bases at J; junction bases unmatched: 15.

The chain joins TRBV4-3 to TRBJ2-3, with TRBD1 as a possible D gene (6 bases). Germline CDR1 is LGHNA and CDR2 is YSLEER. The ends were cut back, 4 bases at V and 4 bases at J, with 15 bases in the middle. CDR3 length: 15 residues. DNA of the CDR3: TGCGCCAGCAGCCCGGGGACATTCCCAGCAGATACGCAGTATTTT. Protein: CASSPGTFPADTQYF.

This chain links TRBV18 with TRBJ2-2; the D gene is possibly TRBD2 (6 bases). With 2 bases removed from V and 3 bases from J, the gap between germline ends came to 13 bases. The CDR3 spans 16 residues. Germline CDR1 KGHSH, CDR2 LQKENI. DNA of the CDR3: TGTGCCAGCTCACCAAGCGTATGGAGGGACACCGGGGAGCTGTTTTTT. Translating gives CASSPSVWRDTGELFF. Drawing the rest from reference TRBV18 and TRBJ2-2, the complete variable domain is NAGVMQNPRHLVRRRGQEARLRCSPMKGHSHVYWYRQLPEEGLKFMVYLQKENIIDESGMPKERFSAEFPKEGPSILRIQQVVRGDSAAYFCASSPSVWRDTGELFFGEGSRLTVL.

CDR3 coding DNA: TGTGCCAGCAGTGATGGGACAGGGATTCAGCCCCAGCATTTT. It codes for CASSDGTGIQPQHF. This rearrangement joins TRBV6-5 to TRBJ1-5, with 9 positions matching TRBD1. The ends lost 5 bases at V and 6 bases at J; junction bases unmatched: 5. CDR3 length equals 14 residues. Germline values: CDR1 MNHEY, CDR2 SVGAGI.

The V gene is TRBV6-5, the J gene TRBJ2-7; 9 bases line up with TRBD1. Losses at the gene ends were 6 bases for V and 4 bases for J; bases not matched to a gene: 10. CDR3 length: 15 amino acids. In germline, CDR1 is MNHEY, CDR2 SVGAGI. CDR3 protein: CASRRTTGQGYEQYF. For the CDR3, the DNA is TGTGCCAGCAGACGGACCACGGGACAGGGATACGAGCAGTACTTC.

This chain links TRBV27 with TRBJ2-7; D remains unclear. Per germline, CDR1 MNHEY and CDR2 SMNVEV (reference sequence). The CDR3 spans 13 residues. V was trimmed by 3 bases and J by 2 bases, leaving 8 bases between them. DNA of the CDR3: TGTGCCAGCAGTTTGGGCCCTACCTACGAGCAGTACTTC. Its translation is CASSLGPTYEQYF.

J is TRBJ2-3 and V is TRBV7-2, with TRBD2 matching over 12 bases. The CDR3 extends over 17 amino acids. After removal of 0 bases from V and 0 bases from J, the junction contained 1 base not matched to a gene. Germline CDR1 SGHTA, CDR2 FQGNSA. The CDR3 coding sequence is TGTGCCAGCAGCTTAGCACTAGCGGGGGGTAGCACAGATACGCAGTATTTT. It encodes CASSLALAGGSTDTQYF.

This chain uses TRBV4-1 with TRBJ1-4, with 9 positions matching TRBD1. The germline gives CDR1 MGHRA, CDR2 YSYEKL. This CDR3 contains 16 residues. J lost 9 bases, V lost 3 bases, and 11 bases had no gene match. Here the CDR3 reads CASSQVSCTGGKKLFF. The CDR3 bases are TGCGCCAGCAGCCAGGTAAGTTGTACAGGGGGCAAAAAACTGTTTTTT.

This rearrangement joins TRBV11-3 to TRBJ1-1, with D possibly being TRBD1 (6 bases). This CDR3 comprises 14 residues. V gave up 5 bases and J gave up 1 base, with 11 bases separating them. The V gene's germline CDR1 is SGHNT and CDR2 YENEEA. CDR3 nucleotides: TGTGCCAGCAGCCTGCGGGGGGCGAACACTGAAGCTTTCTTT. Amino acids: CASSLRGANTEAFF.